The 8 T cell receptor beta chains presented below share a single source sample, sequenced in a study of glioma-infiltrating T cells after dendritic cell vaccination. The table came from immunoSEQ multiplex PCR; TCRdb's copy has only in-frame clones and leaves some out. This repertoire shows under 130,000 clones, around 81% found once; its top ten account for around 12%. The sample here was blood, taken before dendritic cell vaccination. Receptors were obtained from a human donor with glioblastoma.

This clone was counted between two and nine times. The chain uses TRBV10-1 and TRBJ1-5; D is uncertain. The CDR3 sequence is 13 residues long. From germline, CDR1 is WNHNN and CDR2 SYGVQD (reference sequence). The V end was cut by 3 bases, the J end by 7 bases, with 10 bases between. CDR3 DNA sequence: TGCGCCAGCAGTGACGGGTATGGGCAGCCCCAGCATTTT. Translated, it gives CASSDGYGQPQHF.

J is TRBJ1-1 and V is TRBV18; D is ambiguous. The CDR3 loop spans 14 amino acids. The germline CDR1 and CDR2 sequences are KGHSH and LQKENI. V lost 3 bases to trimming and J lost 0 bases, with 8 bases between them. The CDR3 protein is CASSPRYLNTEAFF. The CDR3 DNA follows: TGTGCCAGCTCACCCAGGTACTTGAACACTGAAGCTTTCTTT.

Ten or more counts support this clone. The chain carries TRBV19 and TRBJ1-1; 9 bases match TRBD1. Germline trimming cut 11 bases from V and 6 bases from J; bases unmatched to any gene: 10. Germline V gene sequence: CDR1 LNHDA, CDR2 SQIVND (reference sequence). This CDR3 has 13 amino acids. CDR3 region: CAGRDRDTAEAFF. In DNA form, the CDR3 reads TGTGCCGGCCGGGACAGGGATACGGCTGAAGCTTTCTTT.

The rearrangement joins TRBV30 to TRBJ2-1; 9 nucleotides align to TRBD2. From germline, CDR1 is GTSNPN and CDR2 SVGIG (reference sequence). J lost 9 bases, V lost 3 bases, and 9 bases had no gene match. CDR3 length equals 14 residues. The CDR3 here is CAWRVERGVGEQFF. The CDR3, as DNA: TGTGCCTGGAGGGTTGAGCGGGGGGTGGGTGAGCAGTTCTTC.

The rearrangement links TRBV7-8 to TRBJ1-2; D possibly corresponds to TRBD1 (5 bases). V lost 5 bases, J lost 8 bases, and 15 bases lay in between. There are 13 residues in the CDR3. CDR1 SGHVS and CDR2 FQNEAQ come from the germline V gene. The CDR3 DNA reads TGTGCCAGCAGCCAACAGGCGTTCCACGGCTACACCTTC. Translation: CASSQQAFHGYTF.

The sample holds a few counts of this clone. The chain employs TRBV5-4 and TRBJ2-1; possible D gene TRBD2, 6 bases. The CDR3 runs 17 residues. Germline-derived CDR1 and CDR2 are SGHNT and YYREEE (reference sequence). The ends were cut back, 4 bases at V and 3 bases at J, with 20 bases in the middle. CDR3 in DNA: TGTGCCAGCAGCCAATCAAGGGCGGGACTCGGCTACAATGAGCAGTTCTTC. This sequence encodes CASSQSRAGLGYNEQFF.

V and J are TRBV5-1 and TRBJ2-5; TRBD2 matches at 8 bases. Germline lookup yields CDR1 SGHRS and CDR2 YFSETQ. Unmatched junction bases numbered 7, after V lost 3 bases and J lost 0 bases. This CDR3 contains 16 residues. CDR3 in DNA: TGCGCCAGCAGCTCAACTAGCGGAGAATACCAAGAGACCCAGTACTTC. Protein product: CASSSTSGEYQETQYF.

The V call is TRBV5-5, the J call TRBJ2-2; D unresolved. CDR1 is SGHKS, CDR2 YYEKEE, per germline (reference sequence). Trimming took 10 bases from V and 0 from J, leaving 16 bases between them. The CDR3 has 15 amino acids. The CDR3 reads CAARRDATNTGELFF. CDR3 nucleotides: TGTGCCGCACGGAGAGACGCAACGAACACCGGGGAGCTGTTTTTT.